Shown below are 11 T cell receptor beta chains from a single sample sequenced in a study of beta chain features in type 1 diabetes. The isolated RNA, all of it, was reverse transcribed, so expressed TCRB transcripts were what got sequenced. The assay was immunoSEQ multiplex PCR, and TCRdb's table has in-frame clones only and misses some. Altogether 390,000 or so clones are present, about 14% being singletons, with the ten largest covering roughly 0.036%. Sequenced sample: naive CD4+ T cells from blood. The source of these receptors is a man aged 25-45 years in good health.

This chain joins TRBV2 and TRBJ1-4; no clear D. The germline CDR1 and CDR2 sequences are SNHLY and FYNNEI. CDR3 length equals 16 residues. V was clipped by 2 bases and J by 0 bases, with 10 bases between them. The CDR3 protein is CASSETLLATNEKLFF. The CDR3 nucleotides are TGTGCCAGCAGTGAAACACTTCTTGCAACTAATGAAAAACTGTTTTTT.

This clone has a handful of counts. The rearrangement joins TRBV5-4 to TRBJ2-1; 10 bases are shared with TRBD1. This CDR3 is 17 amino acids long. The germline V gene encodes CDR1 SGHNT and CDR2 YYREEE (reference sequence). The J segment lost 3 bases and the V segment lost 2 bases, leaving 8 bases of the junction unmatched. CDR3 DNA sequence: TGTGCCAGCAGCTTTGACAGGGGGCGCGGAAACTACAATGAGCAGTTCTTC. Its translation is CASSFDRGRGNYNEQFF.

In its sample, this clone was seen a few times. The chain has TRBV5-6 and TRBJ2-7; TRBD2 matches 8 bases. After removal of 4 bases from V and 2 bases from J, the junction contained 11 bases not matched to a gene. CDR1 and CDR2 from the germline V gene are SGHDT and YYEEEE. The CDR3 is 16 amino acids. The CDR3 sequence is CASSRTAGGLPYEQYF. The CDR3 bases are TGTGCCAGCAGCAGGACGGCGGGGGGCCTTCCCTACGAGCAGTACTTC. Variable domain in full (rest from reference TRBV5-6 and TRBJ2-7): DAGVTQSPTHLIKTRGQQVTLRCSPKSGHDTVSWYQQALGQGPQFIFQYYEEEERQRGNFPDRFSGHQFPNYSSELNVNALLLGDSALYLCASSRTAGGLPYEQYFGPGTRLTVT.

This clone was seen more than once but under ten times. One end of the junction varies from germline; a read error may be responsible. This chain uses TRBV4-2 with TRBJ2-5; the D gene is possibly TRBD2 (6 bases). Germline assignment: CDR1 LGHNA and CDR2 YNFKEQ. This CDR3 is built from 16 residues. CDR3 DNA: TGTGCCAGCAGCCCCCTTATTGGCGGGAACCAGGAGACCCAGTACTTC. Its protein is CASSPLIGGNQETQYF.

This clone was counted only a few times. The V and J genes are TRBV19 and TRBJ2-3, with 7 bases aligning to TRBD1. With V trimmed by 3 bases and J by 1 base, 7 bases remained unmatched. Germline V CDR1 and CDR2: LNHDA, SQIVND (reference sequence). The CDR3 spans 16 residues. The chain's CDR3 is CASSMGTELRTDTQYF. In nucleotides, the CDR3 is TGTGCCAGTAGTATGGGGACAGAGCTTCGCACAGATACGCAGTATTTT.

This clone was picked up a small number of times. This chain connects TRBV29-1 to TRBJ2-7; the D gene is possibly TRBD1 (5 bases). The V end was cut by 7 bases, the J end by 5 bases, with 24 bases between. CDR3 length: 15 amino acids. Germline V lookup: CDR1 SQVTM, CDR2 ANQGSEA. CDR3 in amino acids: CSAVPVIGAVHEQYF. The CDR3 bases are TGCAGCGCTGTACCCGTGATTGGGGCCGTCCACGAGCAGTACTTC.

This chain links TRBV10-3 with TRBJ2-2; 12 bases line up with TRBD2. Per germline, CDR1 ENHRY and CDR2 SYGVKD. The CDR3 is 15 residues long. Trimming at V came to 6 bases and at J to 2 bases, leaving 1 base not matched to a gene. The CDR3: CAISGLAGNTGELFF. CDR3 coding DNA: TGTGCCATCAGCGGACTAGCGGGAAACACCGGGGAGCTGTTTTTT.

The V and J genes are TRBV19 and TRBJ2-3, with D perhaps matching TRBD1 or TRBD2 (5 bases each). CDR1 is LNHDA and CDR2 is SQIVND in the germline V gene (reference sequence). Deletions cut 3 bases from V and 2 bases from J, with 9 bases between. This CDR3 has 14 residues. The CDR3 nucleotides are TGTGCCAGTAGTATCCCGGGGCCCACAGATACGCAGTATTTT. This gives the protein CASSIPGPTDTQYF.

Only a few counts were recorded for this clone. The CDR3 sequence is CASSYKSWTDTQYF. CDR3 DNA: TGTGCCAGCAGTTATAAATCTTGGACAGATACGCAGTATTTT. The gene calls are TRBV27 and TRBJ2-3; D not resolved. The germline CDR1 and CDR2 sequences are MNHEY and SMNVEV (reference sequence). The CDR3 extends over 14 amino acids. V dropped 4 bases and J dropped 3 bases, with 11 bases sitting between them.

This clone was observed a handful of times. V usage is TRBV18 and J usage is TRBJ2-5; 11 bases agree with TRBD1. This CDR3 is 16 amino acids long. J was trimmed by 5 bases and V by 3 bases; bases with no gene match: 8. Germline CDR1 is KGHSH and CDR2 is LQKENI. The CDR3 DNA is TGTGCCAGCTCACCGCCGGGACAGGGGGTCCGGGAGACCCAGTACTTC. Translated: CASSPPGQGVRETQYF.

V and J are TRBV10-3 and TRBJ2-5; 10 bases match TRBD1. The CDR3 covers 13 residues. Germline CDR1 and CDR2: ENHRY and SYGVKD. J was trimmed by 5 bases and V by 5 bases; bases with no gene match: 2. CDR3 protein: CAISKDRGETQYF. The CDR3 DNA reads TGTGCCATCAGTAAGGACAGGGGGGAGACCCAGTACTTC.